These 2 T cell receptor beta chains share one sample of origin, sequenced in a study of blood T cell repertoires in COVID-19. Method: immunoSEQ multiplex PCR; TCRdb's copy keeps in-frame clones and lacks some. This table holds approximately 300,000 clones, more than 70% found once. The sequenced sample consisted of peripheral blood. Receptor source: a man younger than 35 who had recovered from COVID-19.

This clone was detected a few times. The J gene is TRBJ2-2, the V gene TRBV2, with TRBD1 matching 8 bases. V trimming: 6 bases; J trimming: 1 base; junction bases outside the gene matches: 1. Germline CDR1 SNHLY, CDR2 FYNNEI. There are 14 residues in the CDR3. The CDR3, as DNA: TGTGCCAGCAGCGGACAGGGGAACACCGGGGAGCTGTTTTTT. It translates to CASSGQGNTGELFF.

This chain links TRBV4-3 with TRBJ1-3; 9 positions match TRBD1. V trimming: 0 bases; J trimming: 0 bases; junction bases outside the gene matches: 3. The CDR3 has 17 residues. Looked up from germline, CDR1 is LGHNA and CDR2 is YSLEER. This CDR3 is CASSQDPGQGSGNTIYF. The CDR3 DNA reads TGCGCCAGCAGCCAAGATCCGGGACAGGGCTCTGGAAACACCATATATTTT.